These T cell receptor beta chains were read from a single sample in a study of blood T cell repertoires in COVID-19. Repertoires were generated with immunoSEQ multiplex PCR, while TCRdb's copy carries only in-frame clones and drops some. The profile covers 150,000 to 180,000 clones, with about 80% appearing a single time and 25% to 30% taken by the ten largest. The sequenced sample was peripheral blood. The receptor source for this set is a woman aged 55-69 years with acute or convalescent COVID-19. Both conserved end residues are part of each CDR3. The order of the fields is J gene, V gene, D gene, clone size, CDR3 DNA, CDR3 protein. A D gene is named only where the DNA matches it firmly. Clone size is shown for a subset of rows, as once, few, many or a class of expanded clone.

TRBJ2-1,TRBV24-1,.,.,TGTGCCACCGGGGGCAACAATGAGCAGTTCTTC,CATGGNNEQFF
TRBJ2-7,TRBV18,.,.,TGTGCCAGCTCCCCACCCTCCGACAGGACCTACGAGCAGTACTTC,CASSPPSDRTYEQYF
TRBJ2-2,TRBV10-3,.,.,TGTGCCATCAGTGAGTCGGGGGGGCTGAACACCGGGGAGCTGTTTTTT,CAISESGGLNTGELFF
TRBJ1-6,TRBV3-1/TRBV3-2,.,.,TGTGCCAGCAGCCAAGATCAGGGGATCACCCTCCACTTT,CASSQDQGITLHF
TRBJ1-2,TRBV9,.,.,TGTGCCAGCAGCAACGGGGGGGGCACTGGCTACACCTTC,CASSNGGGTGYTF
TRBJ2-5,TRBV28,TRBD1,once,TGTGCCAGCAGTTTATCCCGCACCGTCTACAGGGGGCGGGAGACCCAGTACTTC,CASSLSRTVYRGRETQYF
TRBJ2-1,TRBV5-1,TRBD2,.,TGCGCCAGCAGCTTGGCTAGCGGGGGTGGCGGTAATGAGCAGTTCTTC,CASSLASGGGGNEQFF
TRBJ1-6,TRBV15,.,.,TGTGCCACCAGCAGAGATCGTGGTGGGACTACGAGGTCACCCCTCCACTTT,CATSRDRGGTTRSPLHF
TRBJ1-2,TRBV18,.,.,TGTGCCAGCTCACCACGGAGGGAGTTTGGCTACACCTTC,CASSPRREFGYTF
TRBJ1-4,TRBV30,TRBD1,.,TGTGCCTGGAGTGTTAAGGGGGCCCTAAAGGCCAATGAAAAACTGTTTTTT,CAWSVKGALKANEKLFF
TRBJ1-2,TRBV10-1,TRBD1,.,TGCGCCAGCAGTGAAGGGACAGGACCCTCCTATGGCTACACCTTC,CASSEGTGPSYGYTF
TRBJ1-3,TRBV3-1/TRBV3-2,.,.,TGTGCCAGCAGCCAATGGGAGGGAGCCATATATTTT,CASSQWEGAIYF
TRBJ1-1,TRBV4-1,.,.,TGCGCCAGCAGCCAGGGCCTCAATCCGGGAGGGACTGAAGCTTTCTTT,CASSQGLNPGGTEAFF
TRBJ1-1,TRBV9,.,.,TGTGCCAGCTCGTTACAGGAGATGAACACTGAAGCTTTCTTT,CASSLQEMNTEAFF
TRBJ1-6,TRBV5-1,TRBD1,.,TGCGCCAGCAGCTGGGGACAGGGGAATTCACCCCTCCACTTT,CASSWGQGNSPLHF
TRBJ2-1,TRBV3-1/TRBV3-2,.,.,TGTGCCAGCAGCCAGGGGGGTCATTCCTACAATGAGCAGTTCTTC,CASSQGGHSYNEQFF
TRBJ2-3,TRBV3-1/TRBV3-2,.,.,TGTGCCAGCAGCCGGGGCCATACTCCGGGTACGCAGTATTTT,CASSRGHTPGTQYF
TRBJ1-6,TRBV7-3,.,.,TGTGCCAGCAGCTTAGGACAGAATTCACCCCTCCACTTT,CASSLGQNSPLHF
TRBJ2-3,TRBV5-6,.,.,TGTGCCAGCAGCACCGTGGAGGACAGCACAGATACGCAGTATTTT,CASSTVEDSTDTQYF
TRBJ2-2,TRBV29-1,.,.,TGCAGCGCATACAGGGTTACCGGGGAGCTGTTTTTT,CSAYRVTGELFF
TRBJ2-3,TRBV11-1,TRBD1,once,TGTGCCAGCAGCTTAATGGGACAGGGGGCAGATACGCAGTATTTT,CASSLMGQGADTQYF
TRBJ2-1,TRBV7-9,TRBD2,.,TGTGCCAGCAACAAACAGGGCGTAGCGGGGGGGACCTACAATGAGCAGTTCTTC,CASNKQGVAGGTYNEQFF
TRBJ1-1,TRBV4-1,TRBD1,.,TGCGCCAGCAGCCACAACGACAGGGGGAACACTGAAGCTTTCTTT,CASSHNDRGNTEAFF
TRBJ1-2,TRBV27,.,.,TGTGCCAGCAGTTTATTGGGGGACAATCGACCCGGCTACACCTTC,CASSLLGDNRPGYTF
TRBJ2-2,TRBV30,.,.,TGTGCCTGGGACACAGGGCTCGCCGGGGAGCTGTTTTTT,CAWDTGLAGELFF
TRBJ2-5,TRBV6-6,.,once,TGTGCCAGCAGTTACTTCGGAGGTCAAGAGACCCAGTACTTC,CASSYFGGQETQYF
TRBJ2-5,TRBV4-1,.,.,TGCGCCAGCAGCCGGGCGTTAGGAGAGACCCAGTACTTC,CASSRALGETQYF
TRBJ2-5,TRBV2,TRBD2,.,TGTGCCAGCAGTGAAGCTCGACTAGCGGGGGGACAAGAGACCCAGTACTTC,CASSEARLAGGQETQYF
TRBJ1-5,TRBV18,.,few,TGTGCCAGCTCACCACCTGAGACAGCGAATCAGCCCCAGCATTTT,CASSPPETANQPQHF
TRBJ1-6,TRBV28,TRBD1,.,TGTGCCAGCAGTTCAGGGACAGGGGTTAATTCACCCCTCCACTTT,CASSSGTGVNSPLHF
TRBJ2-1,TRBV9,TRBD2,.,TGTGCCAGCAACAACCCGGGGGGGGATGAGCAGTTCTTC,CASNNPGGDEQFF
TRBJ2-7,TRBV11-1,.,.,TGTGCCAGCAGCTCTTCCTACGAGCAGTACTTC,CASSSSYEQYF
TRBJ2-7,TRBV19,.,once,TGTGCCAGTACGGCGGGCCTGCCCTCCTACGAGCAGTACTTC,CASTAGLPSYEQYF
TRBJ2-1,TRBV6-5,TRBD2,.,TGTGCCAGCAGGAGAAGCGGGACCTACAATGAGCAGTTCTTC,CASRRSGTYNEQFF
TRBJ1-2,TRBV5-5,.,few,TGTGCCAGCAGCCCAACCCAGGGCCTCCTTTCGCCAAACTATGGCTACACCTTC,CASSPTQGLLSPNYGYTF
TRBJ2-5,TRBV4-1,TRBD1,.,TGCGCCAGCAGCCAAGGACAGGGCTTCTTCGCTTTTCAGGAGACCCAGTACTTC,CASSQGQGFFAFQETQYF
TRBJ1-1,TRBV19,TRBD1,.,TGTGCCACCCGACAGGGAGAAAACACTGAAGCTTTCTTT,CATRQGENTEAFF
TRBJ1-1,TRBV5-4,TRBD1,few,TGTGCCAGCAGCTTGGGGGGACAGTTGAACACTGAAGCTTTCTTT,CASSLGGQLNTEAFF
TRBJ1-5,TRBV5-5,TRBD1,.,TGTGCCAGCAGCTTGAGGGGACAGGGGAAAAGTCAGCCCCAGCATTTT,CASSLRGQGKSQPQHF
TRBJ1-1,TRBV2,TRBD1,.,TGTGCCAGCACCCCACAGGGGTTGTCTGAAGCTTTCTTT,CASTPQGLSEAFF
TRBJ1-1,TRBV6-6,TRBD1,.,TGTGCCAGCAGTTACGGGGACAGGGGGCCCACTGAAGCTTTCTTT,CASSYGDRGPTEAFF
TRBJ2-2,TRBV6-1,TRBD2,once,TGTGCCAGCAGTGGTTGGGGGGGTGGTTTTGCCGGGGAGCTGTTTTTT,CASSGWGGGFAGELFF